This TCR beta chain is drawn from a study of control samples from healthy donors and cancer patients. Profiled with immunoSEQ multiplex PCR; TCRdb holds only in-frame clones, not every one. Of approximately 110,000 clones in the sample, roughly nine tenths were seen once. Trimming stripped 1 base from V and 0 bases from J, with 4 bases between. The CDR3 is made up of 14 amino acids. Germline CDR1 LGHDT, CDR2 YNNKEL (reference sequence). Specimen: blood. The chain employs TRBV3-1 (or the pseudogene TRBV3-2) and TRBJ2-1; D is uncertain. The sequence was obtained from a human donor in good health. The donor label of this sample is uncertain. CDR3 DNA: TGTGCCAGCAGCCAAGGTGGCTCCTACAATGAGCAGTTCTTC. This encodes CASSQGGSYNEQFF.